This T cell receptor beta chain was documented in a study of T cells in localized non-small cell lung cancer. Study results and limitations: Multi-region tumor sequencing was not done, so intratumor heterogeneity could not be excluded. In the blood, greater T cell density corresponded to longer overall survival. Turning up in adjacent lung were a median around 60 of the top 100 tumor clones. Uninvolved nearby lung showed the greatest T cell clonality, exceeding that found in tumor.

A remark on this clone: The antigen remains undetermined.

The CDR3 totals 16 residues. CDR1 and CDR2 (germline): SGHVS, FQNEAQ. Trimming took 5 bases from V and 9 from J; bases not matched to a gene: 15. Libraries were prepared by immunoSEQ multiplex PCR; TCRdb keeps only in-frame clonotypes and omits some of them. The data show tens of thousands of clones, approximately 90% seen once. This sample comprised peripheral blood, obtained before any cancer treatment. The chain has TRBV7-8 and TRBJ2-1; the match to TRBD2 covers 8 bases. The receptor's source is a female donor over 55 with stage I lung adenocarcinoma. The CDR3 nucleotides are TGTGCCAGCAGCCCCCATAGGACTAGCAGCGTAGTTGAGCAGTTCTTC. Amino acid sequence: CASSPHRTSSVVEQFF.